These T cell receptor beta chains were read from a single sample in a study of OX40 agonist ivuxolimab in advanced cancers. Profiling relied on immunoSEQ multiplex PCR, and the TCRdb table lists in-frame clones only, not all of them. Counted here are some 40,000 clones, around four fifths occurring once; the ten biggest clones make up 35% to 45%. Here the sequenced sample was CD4+ or CD8+ T cells sorted from blood, taken in a trial of the OX40 agonist ivuxolimab. Receptors originate from an adult with an advanced solid tumor such as melanoma, head and neck, liver or kidney cancer. Each CDR3 is given with its conserved first and last residue. A D gene is named only where the DNA matches it firmly. For some rows the clone size is stated as once, few or many, or as a class when expanded; others skip it.

>TRBV5-4|TRBJ1-2|.|TRBD1
TGTGCCAGCAGCCCGGGACAGTTGCATGGCTACACCTTC
CASSPGQLHGYTF
>TRBV5-1|TRBJ2-3|.|.
TGCGCCAGCAGCTTGGCCTTGCGGGGTAGCACAGATACGCAGTATTTT
CASSLALRGSTDTQYF
>TRBV2|TRBJ2-1|.|.
TGTGCCAGCAGTGATATAGATGAGTTCTTC
CASSDIDEFF
>TRBV29-1|TRBJ2-7|.|TRBD1
TGCAGCGTCGCTCTTCCACAGGGGGCCTACGAGCAGTACTTC
CSVALPQGAYEQYF
>TRBV7-3|TRBJ1-2|.|TRBD1
TGTGCCAGCAGCTTAGGGGACAGGCCGGGGGATGGCTACACCTTC
CASSLGDRPGDGYTF
>TRBV20-1|TRBJ2-7|.|.
TGCAGTGCTAGTTCCGGTTCCGAGCAGTACTTC
CSASSGSEQYF
>TRBV9|TRBJ1-6|.|TRBD1
TGTGCCAGCAGGCGGGACAGGGAATCACCCCTCCACTTT
CASRRDRESPLHF
>TRBV30|TRBJ2-7|.|.
TGTGCCTGGAGTAGGACCTACGAGCAGTACTTC
CAWSRTYEQYF
>TRBV5-6|TRBJ2-5|few|TRBD1
TGTGCCAGCAGCTTGGAAGGCCAGGGGGCGTACCAAGAGACCCAGTACTTC
CASSLEGQGAYQETQYF
>TRBV4-1|TRBJ1-1|.|.
TGCGCCAGCAGCCCCCGTCCCGGGACGGCCGGGGTCGACCCCATGAACACTGAAGCTTTCTTT
CASSPRPGTAGVDPMNTEAFF
>TRBV6-4|TRBJ2-3|.|TRBD1
TGTGCCAGCAGTGACCGAGGACAGGGAAGCACAGATACGCAGTATTTT
CASSDRGQGSTDTQYF
>TRBV6-1|TRBJ2-1|.|TRBD1
TGTGCCAGCAGGTCGGGACAGGGGAACTACAATGAGCAGTTCTTC
CASRSGQGNYNEQFF
>TRBV7-3|TRBJ2-7|.|TRBD2
TGTGCCAGCAGTAGCGGGAGACGTTACGAGCAGTACTTC
CASSSGRRYEQYF
>TRBV6-1|TRBJ2-5|medium-sized|TRBD2
TGTGCCAGCAGTGAAGGCCCGGGAGGGGTCGAGACCCAGTACTTC
CASSEGPGGVETQYF
>TRBV7-6|TRBJ2-5|.|.
TGTGCCAGCAGCTTACCCACTAGGGGGGAGACCCAGTACTTC
CASSLPTRGETQYF
>TRBV6-1|TRBJ1-3|once|.
TGTGCCAGCAGTGAAGCCTCTCCCGTAGCGGGAAACACCATATATTTT
CASSEASPVAGNTIYF
>TRBV4-2|TRBJ1-1|.|.
TGTGCCAGCAGCCAAGATGGTCTGGGGCAAGCTTTCTTT
CASSQDGLGQAFF
>TRBV21-1|TRBJ1-3|.|.
TGTGCCTCTCGAGGGGGGCAGACCTCTGGAAACACCATATATTTT
CASRGGQTSGNTIYF
>TRBV5-1|TRBJ2-5|.|.
TGCGCCAGCAGCCCAGGGACGCAGGAGACCCAGTACTTC
CASSPGTQETQYF
>TRBV7-2|TRBJ2-1|.|TRBD2
TGTGCCAGCAGCTTAGTAGCGGGGAGGGTGGGTGAGCAGTTCTTC
CASSLVAGRVGEQFF
>TRBV28|TRBJ1-5|.|.
TGTGCCAGCTGGAAAGCTGGACAGACAAATCCCCAGCATTTT
CASWKAGQTNPQHF
>TRBV5-4|TRBJ1-2|.|TRBD1
TGTGCCAGCAGCTTGGGAGGACAGGGGGCGAGATACGGCTACACCTTC
CASSLGGQGARYGYTF
>TRBV28|TRBJ1-6|.|.
TGTGCCAGCAGTTTCGGTGGGAGCTCCTATAATTCACCCCTCCACTTT
CASSFGGSSYNSPLHF
>TRBV11-2|TRBJ2-5|.|.
TGTGCCAGCAGCTTAGATCAAGAGACCCAGTACTTC
CASSLDQETQYF
>TRBV2|TRBJ1-2|.|.
TGTGCCAGCAAAGCGGGGGAATTCTATGGCTACACCTTC
CASKAGEFYGYTF
>TRBV9|TRBJ2-5|.|.
TGTGCCAGCAGCGTAGGTGGGGGCGGAGAGACCCAGTACTTC
CASSVGGGGETQYF
>TRBV5-4|TRBJ2-1|.|TRBD2
TGTGCCAGCAGCGGGGGGGACTTATACAATGAGCAGTTCTTC
CASSGGDLYNEQFF
>TRBV25-1|TRBJ2-1|.|.
TGTGCCAGCAGGGGAGGGGGAGGAGATGAGCAGTTCTTC
CASRGGGGDEQFF
>TRBV10-2|TRBJ2-7|.|TRBD1
TGCGCCAGCGGAACCGGGACAGGGGACGAGCAGTACTTC
CASGTGTGDEQYF
>TRBV7-2|TRBJ2-1|.|TRBD2
TGTGCCAGCAGCCCCCCCTCCGGGACTAGCGGGAGGGATGAGCAGTTCTTC
CASSPPSGTSGRDEQFF
>TRBV28|TRBJ1-2|.|.
TGTGCCAGCAGTCCCCTTTTTGTTGGGATTAACTATGGCTACACCTTC
CASSPLFVGINYGYTF
>TRBV5-1|TRBJ2-7|.|TRBD2
TGCGCCAGCAGCGTGGGACTAGCTTCCTACGAGCAGTACTTC
CASSVGLASYEQYF
>TRBV7-2|TRBJ1-2|.|TRBD1
TGTGCCAGCAGCTTAAACAGGGGAGGGTATGGCTACACCTTC
CASSLNRGGYGYTF
>TRBV5-1|TRBJ1-3|.|.
TGCGCCAGCAGCTTGAGCAGGTACTCTGGAAACACCATATATTTT
CASSLSRYSGNTIYF
>TRBV19|TRBJ2-1|.|.
TGTGCCAGTAGGGGTTACAATGAGCAGTTCTTC
CASRGYNEQFF
>TRBV12-2|TRBJ2-4|.|.
TGTGCAAGTCGCTTAGCGCTCGGTTGGGGTCCGACAGCTGAGGGGCTAGTAGCCAAAAACATTCAGTACTTC
CASRLALGWGPTAEGLVAKNIQYF
>TRBV7-9|TRBJ1-1|.|.
TGTGCCAGCAGCTTACTTGAATATGAAGCTTTCTTT
CASSLLEYEAFF
>TRBV5-6|TRBJ2-1|.|.
TGTGCCAGCAGCTTATACAATGAGCAGTTCTTC
CASSLYNEQFF
>TRBV7-9|TRBJ2-5|.|.
TGTGCCAGCAGCTTAGCTACTAGAGAGAAAGAGACCCAGTACTTC
CASSLATREKETQYF
>TRBV19|TRBJ1-2|.|.
TGTGCCAGTAGTATTGGGCAGGGATTCGATGGCTACACCTTC
CASSIGQGFDGYTF
>TRBV2|TRBJ2-5|.|.
TGTGCCAGCAGTGTCCGGGAGATGGGCGAGACCCAGTACTTC
CASSVREMGETQYF
>TRBV7-9|TRBJ1-2|few|.
TGTGCCAGCAGCCGGTCCTATGGCTACACCTTC
CASSRSYGYTF
>TRBV28|TRBJ2-6|once|.
TGTGCCAGCAGTTTAGGTATAGGGCCCTCTGGGGCCAACGTCCTGACTTTC
CASSLGIGPSGANVLTF
>TRBV21-1|TRBJ2-5|.|.
TGTGCCAGCAGCAAGACTAGCGGGAGGGCCCGAGAGACCCAGTACTTC
CASSKTSGRARETQYF
>TRBV20-1|TRBJ1-2|.|.
TGCAGTGCTACAGGGGACTATGGCTACACCTTC
CSATGDYGYTF
>TRBV18|TRBJ2-6|.|TRBD1
TGTGCCAGCTCACCTACAGGGGGCCCTGGGGCCAACGTCCTGACTTTC
CASSPTGGPGANVLTF
>TRBV7-2|TRBJ1-5|.|.
TGTGCCAGCAGCCAGATGTTCAATCAGCCCCAGCATTTT
CASSQMFNQPQHF
>TRBV6-1|TRBJ2-7|.|TRBD2
TGTGCCAGCAGTCGGACTAGCGGGGCCTACGAGCAGTACTTC
CASSRTSGAYEQYF
>TRBV4-2|TRBJ1-5|.|.
TGTGCCAGCAGCCAAGTGGGGGGAGGTGCAAGCAATCAGCCCCAGCATTTT
CASSQVGGGASNQPQHF
>TRBV15|TRBJ2-7|.|TRBD2
TGTGCCACCAGCAGAGAAGCTAGCGGGAGCTACGAGCAGTACTTC
CATSREASGSYEQYF
>TRBV28|TRBJ2-7|.|.
TGTGCCAGCAGTTTACGGTACGAGCAGTACTTC
CASSLRYEQYF
>TRBV6-6|TRBJ2-5|once|TRBD2
TGTGCCAGCAACGAAGCGGGGATCCAAGAGACCCAGTACTTC
CASNEAGIQETQYF
>TRBV19|TRBJ1-5|once|TRBD1
TGTGCCAGTAGGACAGGGAACAATCAGCCCCAGCATTTT
CASRTGNNQPQHF
>TRBV4-1|TRBJ2-5|.|.
TGCGCCAGCAGCCAAGGGTACGGGAAAGAGACCCAGTACTTC
CASSQGYGKETQYF
>TRBV5-1|TRBJ2-5|.|.
TGCGCCAGCAGATTAGATGGGGACAAAGGGACCCAGTACTTC
CASRLDGDKGTQYF